This TCR beta chain was retrieved from a study of blood T cell repertoires in COVID-19 (dated by TCRdb to the early 2020s). General notes on the study: Collaborator samples came from the United States, Italy and Spain and covered acute and convalescent phases of COVID-19. The material from the prospective study consisted of cDNA or gDNA derived from T cells, B-cell-depleted T cells, or PBMCs. The dataset comprised deeply sampled blood TCRbeta repertoires from subjects exposed to, actively infected with, or recovered from COVID-19. The repertoires were released in a freely available public database intended as a resource for research on the immune response to SARS-CoV-2. Samples came from the ongoing ImmuneRACE study (first 160 participants) plus 1,254 subjects from 6 global collaborators. Nearly every sample came with metadata listing a de-identified subject ID, COVID-19 status, age in years and sex. HLA class I and class II types, where available, came from metadata supplied by the sample provider rather than from assay-based typing.

Whole blood was collected in K2EDTA tubes by collaborating institutions according to the institutions' own protocols. For TCRbeta analysis, collaborators shipped samples in one of three forms: frozen whole blood, isolated PBMCs, or DNA extracted from either of those sample types. CDR3 length: 16 amino acids, cysteine to phenylalanine. Of all the DNA, just the CDR3 is kept, 48 bases in frame from base 1. From V the trimming removes 0 bases and from J it removes 5 bases, while the gene matches leave 6 bases of the junction unaccounted for. The germline V gene encodes CDR1 SGHNT and CDR2 YYREEE (reference sequence). This clone is judged medium-sized (0.01 to 0.1%). Its recognized antigen is unknown. No clone much larger than this one lies a single base away; base qualities are absent. The study at large found these results: How much clinical and demographic metadata was included differed by source and by participant, and the metadata was provided uncurated.

The immunoSEQ Assay, a bias-controlled multiplex PCR, was used to amplify TCRbeta CDR3 regions from genomic DNA. Under the source paper's analysis protocol: Nucleated cell counts per sample were estimated from amplification of reference gene primers within the assay. To quantify the absolute abundance of each unique TCRbeta CDR3 rearrangement, sequence reads were collapsed and filtered. For each sample, productive Simpson clonality was calculated by taking the square root of Simpson's diversity index across productive rearrangements. In TCRdb, the immuneACCESS table is reduced to in-frame sequences with V and J assigned. These tables do not hold every clone; where another copy was compared, an unresolved V gene accounts for under half, and the others remain unexplained. D and trimming were read from the DNA, whereas the V and J calls and clone size are those reported in that table. This sample is represented by 100,000 to 150,000 clones; about 83% of them were singletons. In total, the top ten clones hold 12% of the sample.

The sequenced material came from peripheral blood. This clonotype originated in a man in his sixties with acute or convalescent COVID-19. This sequence uses TRBV5-4 and TRBJ2-1; the junction holds 9 bases that match TRBD2. The base sequence is TGTGCCAGCAGCTTGGGGGTAGCGGGGGAAAACAATGAGCAGTTCTTC. Its protein reads: CASSLGVAGENNEQFF.